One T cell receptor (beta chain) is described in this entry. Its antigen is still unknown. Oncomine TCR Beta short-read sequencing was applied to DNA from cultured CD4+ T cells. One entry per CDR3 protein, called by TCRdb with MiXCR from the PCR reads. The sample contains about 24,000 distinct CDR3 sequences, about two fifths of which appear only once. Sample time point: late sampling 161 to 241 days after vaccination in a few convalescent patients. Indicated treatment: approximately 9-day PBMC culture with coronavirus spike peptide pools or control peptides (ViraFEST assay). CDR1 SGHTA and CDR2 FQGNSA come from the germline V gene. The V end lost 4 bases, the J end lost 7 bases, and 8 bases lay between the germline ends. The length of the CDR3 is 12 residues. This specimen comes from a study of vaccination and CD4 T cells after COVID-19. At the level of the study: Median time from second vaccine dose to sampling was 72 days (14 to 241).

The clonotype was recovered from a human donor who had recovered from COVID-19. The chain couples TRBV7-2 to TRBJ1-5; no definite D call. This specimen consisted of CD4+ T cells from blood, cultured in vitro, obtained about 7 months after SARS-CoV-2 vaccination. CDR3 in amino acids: CASSSRGQPQHF. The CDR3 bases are TGTGCCAGCAGCTCCCGCGGGCAGCCCCAGCATTTT.